A selection of T cell receptor beta chains follows, all from one sample in a study of CXCR3-negative and CXCR3-positive naive CD8 T cells. TCRdb re-called the 5' RACE reads; one entry per CDR3 protein, DNA not given. In total, the table holds over 95,000 distinct CDR3 sequences. Material for sequencing was naive CXCR3+ CD8+ T cells from blood. Every receptor here comes from a human donor in good health. Some clones in this sample may be carry-over from other donors' samples. Both conserved end residues are part of each CDR3.

V gene,J gene,CDR3 protein
TRBV29-1,TRBJ1-2,CSVEVRLSRVANYGYTF
TRBV7-3,TRBJ2-2,CASSLIGTGELFF
TRBV10-3,TRBJ2-7,CAISGGVSYEQYF
TRBV19,TRBJ2-7,CACRGHNHEQYF
TRBV5-8,TRBJ2-7,CASSLKLRDGSYEQYF
TRBV7-2,TRBJ2-3,CASSLPPRLAGDETTDTQYF
TRBV4-3,TRBJ2-7,CASSQDTGYRSSEQYF
TRBV7-9,TRBJ2-7,CASSPTNAGQAEEQYF
TRBV28,TRBJ2-3,CASTPLSPGGTDTQYF
TRBV29-1,TRBJ2-7,CSVEGLADSPYEQYF
TRBV29-1,TRBJ2-5,CSAFLQGFQETQYF
TRBV29-1,TRBJ2-7,CSVLQGPRSYEQYF
TRBV28,TRBJ2-7,CASNLQGSTYEQYF
TRBV7-2,TRBJ2-3,CASSTRTSEADTQYF
TRBV29-1,TRBJ2-1,CSVGPQGVYNEQFF
TRBV29-1,TRBJ2-7,CSVEEIDRGYEQYF
TRBV9,TRBJ1-2,CASSVVEGPFANYGYTF
TRBV4-3,TRBJ2-3,CASSQGWVAGVTDTQYF
TRBV29-1,TRBJ2-1,CSVAPGSSGKFNEQFF
TRBV28,TRBJ2-3,CASSFSVTDTPYF
TRBV10-3,TRBJ2-3,CAISESLLAGGPPDTQYF
TRBV28,TRBJ2-7,CASQILAGDNFEQYF
TRBV12-3/TRBV12-4,TRBJ2-5,CASSLGRVLQETQYF
TRBV6-5,TRBJ2-2,CASRLLGLDTGELFF
TRBV5-6,TRBJ2-4,CASSLVREQGIQYF
TRBV5-4,TRBJ2-5,CASSFLKDRQETQYF
TRBV6-6,TRBJ2-3,CASNALQGVARNTQYF
TRBV20-1,TRBJ2-7,CSARDRETYERYF
TRBV6-2/TRBV6-3,TRBJ2-1,CASSSRGLGNNEQFF
TRBV24-1,TRBJ2-2,CATSSVGELFF
TRBV15,TRBJ2-2,CATSDPGLAGVDTGELFF
TRBV7-8,TRBJ2-3,CASSRDRGTDTQYF
TRBV29-1,TRBJ1-2,CSVRDSPLELKGYTF
TRBV7-9,TRBJ1-1,CASSLTGYPEAFF
TRBV7-9,TRBJ1-2,CASSSTGAWGYTF
TRBV6-5,TRBJ2-7,CASSPHRDEQYF
TRBV5-1,TRBJ2-1,CASSLLSAQGYNEQFF
TRBV7-9,TRBJ2-2,CASSWGQVQTGELFF
TRBV5-1,TRBJ1-1,CASSLVSGGMNTEAFF
TRBV5-6,TRBJ2-1,CASSLGGVAYNEQFF
TRBV5-1,TRBJ2-2,CASSLGIWGSGTGELFF
TRBV7-9,TRBJ2-3,CASRDLRDTQYF